This T cell receptor (beta chain) comes out of a study of cytomegalovirus exposure and HLA in healthy donors. Whole-study findings and limits: Reportedly, cytomegalovirus status was diagnosed with high sensitivity and specificity.

The PCR was carried out with 60 Vbeta primers and 13 Jbeta primers. Assay: immunoSEQ multiplex PCR; the TCRdb copy retains only in-frame clones and omits some. Here the sample table reports 70,000 to 75,000 clones. The length of the CDR3 is 15 residues. The germline V gene encodes CDR1 SSHAT and CDR2 FNYEAQ (reference sequence). Concerning this clone itself: Its antigen is still unknown. Its ends do not fully match the called genes, so a read error is possible.

V usage is TRBV7-7 and J usage is TRBJ2-5, with D perhaps matching TRBD2 (5 bases). The sequence was collected from a female donor in good health and CMV-seropositive. The sequenced sample consisted of PBMCs. In DNA, the CDR3 is TGTGCTAGCAGCTCTCCTAACGAGGGTTGGGAGACCCAGTACTTC. Translated: CASSSPNEGWETQYF.